This entry describes one T cell receptor (beta chain). This entry is derived from a study of blood T cell repertoires in COVID-19. Across the whole study: From the United States, Italy and Spain came samples of acute and convalescent COVID-19. T cells, B-cell-depleted T cells, or PBMCs provided the cDNA or gDNA that served as material.

The authors' processing: It was from reference gene primer amplification that nucleated cell counts were estimated. Sequencing was performed with immunoSEQ multiplex PCR; in TCRdb, only in-frame clones are kept and a portion is missing. V and J calls and clone size are given by that table; D and trimming were obtained from the DNA. The data contain over 250,000 clones, approximately 83% of them singletons. CDR3 length: 17 amino acids. The J segment lost 0 bases and the V segment lost 3 bases, leaving 7 bases of the junction unmatched. CDR1 is KGHSH, CDR2 LQKENI, per germline. This TCR came from a woman in her fifties or sixties who had recovered from COVID-19. The sample comprised peripheral blood. V and J are TRBV18 and TRBJ1-3; TRBD1 matches 8 bases. CDR3 sequence reads: CASSPYSGQDSGNTIYF. In DNA, the CDR3 is TGTGCCAGCTCACCGTATTCGGGACAGGACTCTGGAAACACCATATATTTT.